A single sample gave rise to the 8 T cell receptor beta chains below, sequenced in a study of T cell responses to AZD1222 COVID-19 vaccine. Some clones are missing from TCRdb's copy, which holds only in-frame ones; the method was immunoSEQ multiplex PCR. The sample consists of 110,000 or so clones, 70% to 90% of them appearing once. The sample consisted of peripheral blood, taken on day 0 of MenACWY control vaccination. These receptor sequences come from an adult in good health.

The chain uses TRBV28 and TRBJ1-1; D is unresolved. V was cut by 3 bases and J by 6 bases, with 11 bases left in between. The CDR3 extends over 13 amino acids. Looked up from germline, CDR1 is MDHEN and CDR2 is SYDVKM. CDR3: CASSFSGVPEAFF. The CDR3 DNA follows: TGTGCCAGCAGTTTCTCCGGGGTTCCTGAAGCTTTCTTT. Full variable domain (outside the CDR3, taken from reference TRBV28 and TRBJ1-1): DVKVTQSSRYLVKRTGEKVFLECVQDMDHENMFWYRQDPGLGLRLIYFSYDVKMKEKGDIPEGYSVSREKKERFSLILESASTNQTSMYLCASSFSGVPEAFFGQGTRLTVV.

The chain joins TRBV9 to TRBJ2-3; TRBD2 aligns across 8 bases. The length of the CDR3 is 16 residues. With 0 bases clipped from V and 1 base from J, the junction kept 4 bases outside the gene matches. Germline-derived CDR1 and CDR2 are SGDLS and YYNGEE. CDR3 DNA sequence: TGTGCCAGCAGCGTAGGGATTAGCGGGGGCACAGATACGCAGTATTTT. This encodes CASSVGISGGTDTQYF.

The genes are TRBV29-1 and TRBJ2-2; 7 bases map to TRBD1. Germline CDR1 is SQVTM and CDR2 is ANQGSEA. The CDR3 sequence is 15 residues long. V gave up 2 bases and J gave up 6 bases; unmatched junction bases: 9. The CDR3 DNA reads TGCAGCGTTGAACTGACAGGGTCTTGGGCCGGGGAGCTGTTTTTT. This encodes CSVELTGSWAGELFF.

V and J are TRBV25-1 and TRBJ2-2; D gene ambiguous. V lost 6 bases and J 7 bases, leaving 6 bases between the germline ends. This CDR3 contains 11 residues. CDR1 is MGHDK and CDR2 is SYGVNS in the germline V gene. CDR3: CASSPGGELFF. The CDR3 coding sequence is TGTGCCAGCAGCCCGGGCGGGGAGCTGTTTTTT.

The chain has TRBV11-1 and TRBJ2-2; D may match TRBD1 or TRBD2 (6 bases each). The CDR3 length is 16 residues. Germline V lookup: CDR1 SGHAT, CDR2 FQDESV (reference sequence). Trimming removed 2 bases at V and 2 bases at J, with 12 bases between. CDR3 nucleotides: TGTGCCAGCAGCTTACGGGGGACACCTAACACCGGGGAGCTGTTTTTT. Translating it yields CASSLRGTPNTGELFF.

This clone appeared once. This chain connects TRBV27 to TRBJ2-7; 7 bases line up with TRBD1. Germline trimming cut 5 bases from V and 4 bases from J; bases unmatched to any gene: 11. Germline assignment: CDR1 MNHEY and CDR2 SMNVEV (reference sequence). This CDR3 is built from 15 residues. The CDR3 region is CASSRAPTGIYEQYF. In nucleotides, the CDR3 is TGTGCCAGCAGTCGGGCCCCGACAGGGATTTACGAGCAGTACTTC.

V is TRBV7-9 and J is TRBJ1-2; D is ambiguous. V shed 0 bases and J shed 6 bases, with 11 bases lying between them. The CDR3 runs 14 residues. Germline V gene sequence: CDR1 SEHNR, CDR2 FQNEAQ (reference sequence). The CDR3 region has the DNA TGTGCCAGCAGCTTAGCCTCGGGGATAGATGGCTACACCTTC. It translates to CASSLASGIDGYTF.

The chain is built from TRBV7-2 and TRBJ2-5; TRBD2 matches at 10 bases. Trimming took 6 bases from V and 5 from J; bases not matched to a gene: 6. This CDR3 is 14 amino acids long. Germline V lookup: CDR1 SGHTA, CDR2 FQGNSA. In nucleotides, the CDR3 is TGTGCCAGCAGTCCCCTAGCGGGGGTTGAGACCCAGTACTTC. This codes for CASSPLAGVETQYF.